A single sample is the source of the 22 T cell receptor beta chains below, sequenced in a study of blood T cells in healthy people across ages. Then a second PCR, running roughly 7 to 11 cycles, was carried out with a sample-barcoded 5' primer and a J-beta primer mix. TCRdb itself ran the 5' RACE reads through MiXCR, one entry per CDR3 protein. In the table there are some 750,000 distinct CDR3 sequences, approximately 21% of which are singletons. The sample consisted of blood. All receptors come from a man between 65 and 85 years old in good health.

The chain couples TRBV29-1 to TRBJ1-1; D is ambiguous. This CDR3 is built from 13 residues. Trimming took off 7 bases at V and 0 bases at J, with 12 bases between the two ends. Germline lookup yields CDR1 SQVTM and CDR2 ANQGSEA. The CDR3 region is CSAETDMNTEAFF. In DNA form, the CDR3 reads TGCAGCGCGGAAACAGATATGAACACTGAAGCTTTCTTT.

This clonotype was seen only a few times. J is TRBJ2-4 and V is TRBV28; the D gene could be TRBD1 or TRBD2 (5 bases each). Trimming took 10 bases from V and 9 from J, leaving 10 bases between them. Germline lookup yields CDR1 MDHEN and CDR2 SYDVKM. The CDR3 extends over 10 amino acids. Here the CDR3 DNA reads TGTGCCACCGGGACGGTCATTCAGTACTTC. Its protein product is CATGTVIQYF.

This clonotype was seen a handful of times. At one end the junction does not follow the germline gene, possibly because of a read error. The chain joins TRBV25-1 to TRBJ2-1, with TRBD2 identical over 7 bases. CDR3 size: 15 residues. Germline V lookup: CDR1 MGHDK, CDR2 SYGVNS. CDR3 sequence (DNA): TGTGCCAACAGTTGGGGCGGGAGTTTAGGGGATGAGCAGTTCTTC. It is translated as CANSWGGSLGDEQFF. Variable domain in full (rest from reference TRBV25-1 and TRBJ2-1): EADIYQTPRYLVIGTGKKITLECSQTMGHDKMYWYQQDPGMELHLIHYSYGVNSTEKGDLSSESTVSRIRTEHFPLTLESARPSHTSQYLCANSWGGSLGDEQFFGPGTRLTVL.

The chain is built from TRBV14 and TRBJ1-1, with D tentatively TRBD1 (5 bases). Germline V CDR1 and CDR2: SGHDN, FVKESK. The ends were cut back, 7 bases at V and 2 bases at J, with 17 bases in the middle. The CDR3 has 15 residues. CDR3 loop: CASIPGAASNTEAFF. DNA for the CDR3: TGTGCCAGCATTCCCGGGGCCGCGTCTAACACTGAAGCTTTCTTT.

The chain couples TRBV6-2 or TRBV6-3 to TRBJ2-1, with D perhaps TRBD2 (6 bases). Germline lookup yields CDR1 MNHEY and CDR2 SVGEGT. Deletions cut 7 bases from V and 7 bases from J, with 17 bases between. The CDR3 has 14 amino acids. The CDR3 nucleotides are TGTGCCAGCAACGGCCTAGCGAACCCAAATGAGCAGTTCTTC. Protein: CASNGLANPNEQFF.

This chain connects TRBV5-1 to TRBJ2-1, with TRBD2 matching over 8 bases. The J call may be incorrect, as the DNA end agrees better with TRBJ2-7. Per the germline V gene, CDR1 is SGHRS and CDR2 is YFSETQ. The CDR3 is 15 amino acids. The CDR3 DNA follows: TGCGCCAGCAGCTTGAATAGCGGGGCGGCCTACGAGCAGTACTTC. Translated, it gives CASSLNSGAAYEQYF.

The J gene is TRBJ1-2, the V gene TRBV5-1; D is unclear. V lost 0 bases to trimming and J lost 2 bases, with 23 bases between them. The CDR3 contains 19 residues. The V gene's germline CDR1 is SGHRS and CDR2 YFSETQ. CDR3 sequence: CASSLVFSLTGRQNYGYTF. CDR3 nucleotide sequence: TGCGCCAGCAGCTTGGTTTTCTCTCTTACCGGCCGCCAAAACTATGGCTACACCTTC.

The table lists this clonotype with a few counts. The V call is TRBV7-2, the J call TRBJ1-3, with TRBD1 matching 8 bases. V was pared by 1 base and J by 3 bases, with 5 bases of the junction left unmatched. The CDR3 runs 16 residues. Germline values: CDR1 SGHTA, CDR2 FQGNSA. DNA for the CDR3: TGTGCCAGCAGCTTAGGAGACAGGGGTTATGGAAACACCATATATTTT. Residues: CASSLGDRGYGNTIYF.

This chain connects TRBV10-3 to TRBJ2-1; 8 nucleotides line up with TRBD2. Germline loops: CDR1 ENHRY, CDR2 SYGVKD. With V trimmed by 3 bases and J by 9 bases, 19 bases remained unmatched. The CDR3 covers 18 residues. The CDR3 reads CAISDSLREALSFGEQFF. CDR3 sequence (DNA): TGTGCCATCAGTGATTCTCTGCGGGAGGCTCTTTCTTTTGGTGAGCAGTTCTTC.

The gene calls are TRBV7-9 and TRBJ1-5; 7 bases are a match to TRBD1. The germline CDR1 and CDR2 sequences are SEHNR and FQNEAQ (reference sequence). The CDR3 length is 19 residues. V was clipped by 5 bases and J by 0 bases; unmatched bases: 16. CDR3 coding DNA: TGTGCCAGCAGCCTATTCGCCGGGACAGCTGACTATAGCAATCAGCCCCAGCATTTT. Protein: CASSLFAGTADYSNQPQHF.

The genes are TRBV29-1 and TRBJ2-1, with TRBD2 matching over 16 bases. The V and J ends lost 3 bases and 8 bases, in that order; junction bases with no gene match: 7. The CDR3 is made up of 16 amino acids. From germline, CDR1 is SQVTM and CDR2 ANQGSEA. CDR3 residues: CSVEWGLAGGHDEQFF. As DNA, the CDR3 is TGCAGCGTTGAGTGGGGACTAGCGGGGGGGCACGATGAGCAGTTCTTC.

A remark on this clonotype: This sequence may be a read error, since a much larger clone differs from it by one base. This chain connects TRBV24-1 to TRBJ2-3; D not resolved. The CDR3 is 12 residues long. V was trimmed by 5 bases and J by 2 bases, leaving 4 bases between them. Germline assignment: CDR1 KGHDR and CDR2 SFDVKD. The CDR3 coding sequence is TGTGCCACCAGTGGGAACACAGATACGCAGTATTTT. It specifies CATSGNTDTQYF.

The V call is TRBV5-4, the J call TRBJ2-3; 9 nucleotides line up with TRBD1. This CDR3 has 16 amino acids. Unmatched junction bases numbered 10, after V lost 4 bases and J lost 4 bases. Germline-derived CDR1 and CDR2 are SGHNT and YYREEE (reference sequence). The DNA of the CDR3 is TGTGCCAGCAGCATGTTACAGGGGGCGGTAGCAGATACGCAGTATTTT. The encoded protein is CASSMLQGAVADTQYF.

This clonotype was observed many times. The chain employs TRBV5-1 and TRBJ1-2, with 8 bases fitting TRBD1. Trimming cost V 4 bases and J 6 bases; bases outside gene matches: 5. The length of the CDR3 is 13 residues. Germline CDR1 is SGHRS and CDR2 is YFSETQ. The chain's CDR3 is CASSLGQGDGYTF. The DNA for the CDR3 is TGCGCCAGCAGCCTAGGACAGGGTGATGGCTACACCTTC.

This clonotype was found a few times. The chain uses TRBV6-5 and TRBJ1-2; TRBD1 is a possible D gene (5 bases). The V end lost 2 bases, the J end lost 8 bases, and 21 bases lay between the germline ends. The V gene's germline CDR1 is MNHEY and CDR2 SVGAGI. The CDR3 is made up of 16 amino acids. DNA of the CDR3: TGTGCCAGCAGTTACCGACAAAACCGGGACGCCCAAGGCTACACCTTC. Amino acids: CASSYRQNRDAQGYTF.

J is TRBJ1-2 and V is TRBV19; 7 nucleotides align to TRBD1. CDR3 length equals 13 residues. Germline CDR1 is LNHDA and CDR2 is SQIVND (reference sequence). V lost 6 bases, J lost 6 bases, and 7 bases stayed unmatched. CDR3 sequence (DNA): TGTGCCAGTAGGACAAGGGACAGAGATGGCTACACCTTC. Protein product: CASRTRDRDGYTF.

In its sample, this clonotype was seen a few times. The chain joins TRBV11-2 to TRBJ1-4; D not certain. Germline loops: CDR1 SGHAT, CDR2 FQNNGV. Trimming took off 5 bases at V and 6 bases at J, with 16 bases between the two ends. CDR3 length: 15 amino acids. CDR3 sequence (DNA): TGTGCCAGCAGCGCAAACAGTCATCCGGATGAAAAACTGTTTTTT. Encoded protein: CASSANSHPDEKLFF.

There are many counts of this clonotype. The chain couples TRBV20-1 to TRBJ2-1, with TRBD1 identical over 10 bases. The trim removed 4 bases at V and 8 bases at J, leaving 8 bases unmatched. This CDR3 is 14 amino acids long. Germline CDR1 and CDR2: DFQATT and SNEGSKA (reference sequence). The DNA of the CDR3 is TGCAGTGCTACTTCCGGGACAGGGGTATATGAGCAGTTCTTC. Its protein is CSATSGTGVYEQFF.

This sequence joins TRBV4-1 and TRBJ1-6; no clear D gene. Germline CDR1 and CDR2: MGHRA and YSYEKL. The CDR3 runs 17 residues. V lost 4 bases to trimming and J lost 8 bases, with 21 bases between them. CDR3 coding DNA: TGCGCCAGCAGCCGATCAGGATCGGCAGAGAAGGATTCACCCCTCCACTTT. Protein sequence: CASSRSGSAEKDSPLHF.

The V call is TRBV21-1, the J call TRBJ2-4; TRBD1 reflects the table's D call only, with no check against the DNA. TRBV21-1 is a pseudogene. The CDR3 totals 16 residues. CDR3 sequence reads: CASRVAGELGLNIQYF. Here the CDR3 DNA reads TGTGCCAGCAGGGTAGCAGGGGAACTCGGGCTAAACATTCAGTACTTC.

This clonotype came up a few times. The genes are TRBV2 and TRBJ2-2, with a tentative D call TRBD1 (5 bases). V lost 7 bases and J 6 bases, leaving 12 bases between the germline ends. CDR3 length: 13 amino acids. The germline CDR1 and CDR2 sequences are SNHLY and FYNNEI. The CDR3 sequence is CASNPSGPGELFF. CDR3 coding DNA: TGTGCCAGCAACCCCTCAGGGCCCGGGGAGCTGTTTTTT.

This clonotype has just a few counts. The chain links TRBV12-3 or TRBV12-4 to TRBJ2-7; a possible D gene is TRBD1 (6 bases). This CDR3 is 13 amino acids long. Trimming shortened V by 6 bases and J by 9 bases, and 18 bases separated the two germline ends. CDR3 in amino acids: CASSSGGRSRQYV. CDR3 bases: TGTGCCAGCAGCTCTGGGGGCCGTTCTCGGCAGTACGTC.